The entry below describes one T cell receptor (beta chain). The antigen is not known. The sample contains more than one DNA sequence encoding this CDR3. The data stem from a study of shared clonotypes between healthy human individuals. Study in general: A donor's plate count was three for CD4 naive and three for CD4 memory; CD8 naive had two and CD8 memory one. Broader study findings: Clonotypes shared by all four sorted-subset donors had higher generation probabilities than non-shared clonotypes.

Method: immunoSEQ multiplex PCR; TCRdb's copy keeps in-frame clones and lacks some. The sample comprises approximately 2,000,000 clones, about 94% of which are singletons, and around 1.7% rests with the top ten. The trim removed 6 bases at V and 3 bases at J, leaving 7 bases unmatched. This CDR3 comprises 15 residues. Germline V CDR1 and CDR2: MDHEN, SYDVKM. Cells designated naive CD8 were CD45RO-negative and were positively selected for CCR7, with terminally differentiated effector memory CD45RA+ cells excluded. Each sample came from a Caucasian adult donor living in Nashville, Tennessee. The clonotype was recovered from a man between 18 and 29 years old in good health. Some clones in this sample may be carry-over from other donors' samples. Input material: naive CD8+ T cells from PBMCs. The chain joins TRBV28 to TRBJ2-7, with 11 bases lining up with TRBD1. CDR3 amino acids: CASSSGTGGGYEQYF. CDR3 in DNA: TGTGCCAGCAGCTCTGGGACAGGGGGAGGCTACGAGCAGTACTTC.